A single sample gave rise to the 28 T cell receptor beta chains below, sequenced in a study of Graves' ophthalmopathy and Graves' hyperthyroidism. The authors amplified TCR beta CDR3 regions, and they did so from RNA transcripts for repertoire sequencing. A first-round RT-PCR used HTBI primers, followed by a second-round multiplex PCR. TCRdb ran MiXCR on the multiplex PCR reads and lists one entry per CDR3 protein. The data hold 740,000 or so distinct CDR3 sequences, with 35% to 50% observed a single time. Sequenced input: peripheral blood. These TCRs come from an adult man with Graves' ophthalmopathy.

This clonotype was seen repeatedly, ten times or more. The gene calls are TRBV2 and TRBJ2-7; 8 positions match TRBD1. Germline V gene data show CDR1 as SNHLY and CDR2 as FYNNEI. The ends lost 5 bases at V and 5 bases at J; junction bases unmatched: 2. The CDR3 consists of 12 residues. DNA of the CDR3: TGTGCCAGCAGTTGGACAGGGAACGAGCAGTACTTC. Protein: CASSWTGNEQYF.

This clonotype was recorded at least ten times. The chain employs TRBV25-1 and TRBJ2-7; D tentatively fits TRBD1 or TRBD2 (6 bases each). CDR3 length: 14 amino acids. Deletions cut 4 bases from V and 5 bases from J, with 15 bases between. The germline V gene has CDR1 MGHDK and CDR2 SYGVNS. The CDR3 loop reads CASSAPGGSDEQYF. The CDR3, as DNA: TGTGCCAGCAGTGCCCCCGGGGGCTCGGACGAGCAGTACTTC.

The gene calls are TRBV12-3 or TRBV12-4 and TRBJ2-7, with 8 positions matching TRBD2. With 3 bases clipped from V and 7 bases from J, the junction kept 5 bases outside the gene matches. The CDR3 totals 13 residues. The CDR3 DNA is TGTGCCAGCAGTTTCAGCGGGAGTAGGGAGCAGTACTTC. This encodes CASSFSGSREQYF.

The J gene is TRBJ1-6, the V gene TRBV2; the match to TRBD1 covers 10 bases. After removal of 6 bases from V and 11 bases from J, the junction contained 10 bases not matched to a gene. CDR1 is SNHLY, CDR2 FYNNEI, per germline. The CDR3 totals 15 residues. The chain's CDR3 is CASSLEGTGATPLHF. The CDR3 DNA follows: TGTGCCAGCAGCTTGGAAGGGACAGGGGCTACACCCCTCCACTTT.

This clonotype was counted many times. The chain uses TRBV7-3 and TRBJ1-1; D might be TRBD1 (5 bases). The CDR3 has 15 residues. The V gene's germline CDR1 is SGHTA and CDR2 FQGTGA. The V end was cut by 2 bases, the J end by 6 bases, with 16 bases between. The CDR3 DNA reads as TGTGCCAGCAGCTTAGGTCCAGGGCATACCGCTGAAGCTTTCTTT. It codes for CASSLGPGHTAEAFF.

This clonotype was seen only a few times. The chain joins TRBV12-3 or TRBV12-4 to TRBJ2-2; D possibly matches TRBD1 or TRBD2 (5 bases each). The ends were cut back, 3 bases at V and 4 bases at J, with 12 bases in the middle. The CDR3 extends over 15 amino acids. DNA of the CDR3: TGTGCCAGCAGTTTTCGCAGGGCGGGCACCGGGGAGCTGTTTTTT. Its protein is CASSFRRAGTGELFF.

The chain couples TRBV7-9 to TRBJ1-4, with no clear D. The CDR3 contains 17 residues. Germline V gene sequence: CDR1 SEHNR, CDR2 FQNEAQ (reference sequence). The ends were cut back, 4 bases at V and 0 bases at J, with 15 bases in the middle. The CDR3 loop is CASSSVGSWATNEKLFF. CDR3 nucleotides: TGTGCCAGCAGCTCAGTTGGTTCTTGGGCAACTAATGAAAAACTGTTTTTT.

Details on this clonotype: A clone one base away is much larger, so this may be a read error. In this CDR3 the conserved last residue, phenylalanine or tryptophan, is missing, so a read error is likely. The rearrangement joins TRBV7-4 to TRBJ2-2; D not resolved. Trimming took off 5 bases at V and 7 bases at J, with 11 bases between the two ends. CDR1 and CDR2 (germline): SGHVT, SQSDAQ. The CDR3 loop spans 13 amino acids. Here the CDR3 reads CASSPTRSGELFL. The CDR3, as DNA: TGTGCCAGCAGCCCAACCCGGAGCGGGGAGCTGTTTTTG.

The CDR3, as DNA: TGCAGTGCTAGATTACGGACAGGGGTATCTAGCAATCAGCCCCAGCATTTT. As protein: CSARLRTGVSSNQPQHF. This chain connects TRBV20-1 to TRBJ1-5; 9 nucleotides agree with TRBD1. V dropped 2 bases and J dropped 0; count of bases not matched to a gene: 8. Germline CDR1 and CDR2: DFQATT and SNEGSKA (reference sequence). The CDR3 is made up of 17 amino acids.

V gene TRBV6-5 combines with J gene TRBJ1-1; 8 bases agree with TRBD1. The CDR3 sequence is 15 residues long. With V trimmed by 5 bases and J by 1 base, 6 bases remained unmatched. CDR1 is MNHEY and CDR2 is SVGAGI in the germline V gene. CDR3 protein: CASSRDRGGNTEAFF. CDR3 bases: TGTGCCAGCAGTCGAGACAGGGGTGGGAACACTGAAGCTTTCTTT.

J is TRBJ1-6 and V is TRBV12-3 or TRBV12-4; D unclear. Trimming took off 3 bases at V and 9 bases at J, with 12 bases between the two ends. The CDR3 consists of 14 residues. The CDR3 sequence is CASSFWGFGSPLHF. The CDR3 coding sequence is TGTGCCAGCAGTTTTTGGGGTTTTGGTTCACCCCTCCACTTT.

Worth noting for this clonotype: At one of its ends the junction is not consistent with the germline gene, which may arise from a read error. V is TRBV29-1 and J is TRBJ2-7; D not certain. There are 12 residues in the CDR3. The germline gives CDR1 SQVTM, CDR2 ANQGSEA. CDR3 nucleotide sequence: TGCAGCTTTGAACGCAGCCCCTACGAGCAGTACTTT. Residues: CSFERSPYEQYF.

The rearrangement joins TRBV2 to TRBJ1-6; D ambiguous. The germline V gene encodes CDR1 SNHLY and CDR2 FYNNEI. The CDR3 length is 16 residues. V dropped 4 bases and J dropped 4 bases, with 14 bases sitting between them. CDR3 in DNA: TGTGCCAGCAGTGGACCCGTGGAATATTATAATTCACCCCTCCACTTT. This encodes CASSGPVEYYNSPLHF.

This clonotype appeared a few times. The V gene is TRBV10-3, the J gene TRBJ2-7; TRBD1 aligns across 9 bases. Germline CDR1 ENHRY, CDR2 SYGVKD. The length of the CDR3 is 15 residues. Trimming cost V 8 bases and J 0 bases; bases outside gene matches: 8. The DNA of the CDR3 is TGTGCCATCCAAACCGGGACAGGGAACTCCTACGAGCAGTACTTC. Translating it yields CAIQTGTGNSYEQYF.

The V call is TRBV15, the J call TRBJ2-3; 15 bases align to TRBD2. Unmatched junction bases numbered 6, after V lost 1 base and J lost 4 bases. This CDR3 spans 18 amino acids. Looked up from germline, CDR1 is LNHNV and CDR2 is YYDKDF (reference sequence). CDR3 in DNA: TGTGCCACCAGCAGAGGGACTAGCGGGGGGGGAAGCCCAGATACGCAGTATTTT. It specifies CATSRGTSGGGSPDTQYF.

In regard to this clonotype: Given a much more abundant clone one base away, this may be a read error. This chain links TRBV29-1 with TRBJ1-1; the D gene is possibly TRBD1 (5 bases). Germline V CDR1 and CDR2: SQVTM, ANQGSEA. The ends were cut back, 0 bases at V and 3 bases at J, with 8 bases in the middle. The CDR3 is 13 amino acids. The CDR3 reads CSVEDLRDTEAFF. The CDR3 DNA sequence: TGCAGCGTTGAAGATCTCAGGGACACTGAAGCTTTCTTT.

This clonotype has ten or more counts. The V call is TRBV13, the J call TRBJ1-1, with D uncertain. Per germline, CDR1 PRHDT and CDR2 FYEKMQ (reference sequence). Trimming took 5 bases from V and 1 from J, leaving 8 bases between them. This CDR3 is built from 13 residues. As DNA, the CDR3 is TGTGCCAGCAGCCCACCTCAGAACACTGAAGCTTTCTTT. Translating gives CASSPPQNTEAFF.

The chain recombines TRBV4-3 with TRBJ1-5; perhaps TRBD1 as D (5 bases). Trimming left V 0 bases short and J 2 bases short, with 8 bases between. Germline V gene lookup returns CDR1 LGHNA and CDR2 YSLEER. This CDR3 has 15 amino acids. The CDR3 DNA is TGCGCCAGCAGCCAAGAGGTAGGGGGCAATCAGCCCCAGCATTTT. This translates into CASSQEVGGNQPQHF.

The table lists this clonotype with a few counts. J is TRBJ1-2 and V is TRBV27, with D hard to call. Trimming stripped 2 bases from V and 11 bases from J, with 18 bases between. The V gene's germline CDR1 is MNHEY and CDR2 SMNVEV (reference sequence). The length of the CDR3 is 14 residues. The CDR3 region is CASSLTPMGGSYTF. Written as DNA, the CDR3 is TGTGCCAGCAGTTTAACCCCCATGGGAGGGTCTTACACCTTC.

The chain employs TRBV24-1 and TRBJ2-5; tentatively, D is TRBD2 (5 bases). This CDR3 has 14 residues. Germline V gene lookup returns CDR1 KGHDR and CDR2 SFDVKD. V lost 11 bases and J lost 0, with 15 bases in between. CDR3 region: CASRKDCYQETQYF. The DNA of the CDR3 is TGTGCCAGCCGAAAGGACTGTTACCAAGAGACCCAGTACTTC.

The chain carries TRBV9 and TRBJ2-7; 10 bases match TRBD2. The CDR3 spans 15 residues. CDR1 is SGDLS and CDR2 is YYNGEE in the germline V gene. V lost 3 bases, J lost 6 bases, and 9 bases stayed unmatched. CDR3 in amino acids: CASSAGSGRATEQYF. CDR3 nucleotide sequence: TGTGCCAGCAGCGCGGGGAGCGGGAGGGCCACCGAGCAGTACTTC.

The chain uses TRBV20-1 and TRBJ2-7; D not resolved. V lost 0 bases to trimming and J lost 0 bases, with 6 bases between them. This CDR3 is built from 13 residues. Germline lookup yields CDR1 DFQATT and CDR2 SNEGSKA (reference sequence). This chain's CDR3 is CSARDWSSYEQYF. Written as DNA, the CDR3 is TGCAGTGCTAGAGATTGGAGCTCCTACGAGCAGTACTTC.

The genes are TRBV12-3 or TRBV12-4 and TRBJ1-4; 10 positions match TRBD1. The CDR3 has 16 amino acids. V dropped 5 bases and J dropped 7; count of bases not matched to a gene: 10. CDR3 amino acids: CASSMTPGQGSEKLFF. CDR3 in DNA: TGTGCCAGCAGTATGACCCCGGGACAGGGGAGTGAAAAACTGTTTTTT.

In this sample, this clonotype turned up many times. J is TRBJ1-5 and V is TRBV2, with D unclear. CDR1 SNHLY and CDR2 FYNNEI come from the germline V gene. Trimming stripped 1 base from V and 7 bases from J, with 8 bases between. The CDR3 has 13 residues. CDR3: CASSEGTIQPQHF. DNA for the CDR3: TGTGCCAGCAGTGAAGGAACAATACAGCCCCAGCATTTT.

This chain uses TRBV2 with TRBJ2-5; the D gene is possibly TRBD2 (7 bases). The germline V and J ends were trimmed by 5 bases and 6 bases, with 13 bases remaining between them. The CDR3 spans 13 residues. Germline values: CDR1 SNHLY, CDR2 FYNNEI. CDR3 residues: CASSLRGGKTQYF. CDR3 nucleotides: TGTGCCAGCAGTTTAAGGGGGGGAAAGACCCAGTACTTC.

This clonotype was counted many times. V is TRBV10-3 and J is TRBJ1-2; 7 bases agree with TRBD1. CDR1 is ENHRY, CDR2 SYGVKD, per germline. V dropped 5 bases and J dropped 4; count of bases not matched to a gene: 10. The CDR3 loop spans 15 amino acids. The CDR3 coding sequence is TGTGCCATCAGTAGTACAGGGGAACAATTCTATGGCTACACCTTC. It codes for CAISSTGEQFYGYTF.

This chain links TRBV20-1 with TRBJ2-5, with a possible D match to TRBD2 (5 bases). Trimming stripped 6 bases from V and 1 base from J, with 18 bases between. Germline CDR1 is DFQATT and CDR2 is SNEGSKA (reference sequence). This CDR3 spans 15 amino acids. The CDR3, as DNA: TGCAGTGCCCTTCCTAGCAACAACCGCCAAGAGACCCAGTACTTC. It codes for CSALPSNNRQETQYF.

This clonotype was counted at least ten times. The chain links TRBV12-3 or TRBV12-4 to TRBJ1-6; D remains unclear. CDR3 size: 14 residues. Trimming removed 5 bases at V and 9 bases at J, with 14 bases between. The CDR3 nucleotides read TGTGCCAGCAGTCCGAATCTTGGTGGTTCACCCCTCCACTTT. Translating it yields CASSPNLGGSPLHF.